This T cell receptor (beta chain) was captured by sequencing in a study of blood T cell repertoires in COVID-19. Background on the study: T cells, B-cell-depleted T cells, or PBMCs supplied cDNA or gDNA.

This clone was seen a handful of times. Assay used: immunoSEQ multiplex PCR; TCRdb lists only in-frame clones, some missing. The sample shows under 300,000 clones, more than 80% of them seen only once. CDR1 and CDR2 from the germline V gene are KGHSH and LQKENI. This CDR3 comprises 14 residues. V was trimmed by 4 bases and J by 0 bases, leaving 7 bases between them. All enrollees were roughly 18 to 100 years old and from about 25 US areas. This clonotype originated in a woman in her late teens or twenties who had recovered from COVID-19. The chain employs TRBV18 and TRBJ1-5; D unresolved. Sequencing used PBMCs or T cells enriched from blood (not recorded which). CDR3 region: CASSLSSSNQPQHF. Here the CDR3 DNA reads TGTGCCAGCTCACTGTCCTCTAGCAATCAGCCCCAGCATTTT. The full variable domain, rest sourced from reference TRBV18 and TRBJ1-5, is NAGVMQNPRHLVRRRGQEARLRCSPMKGHSHVYWYRQLPEEGLKFMVYLQKENIIDESGMPKERFSAEFPKEGPSILRIQQVVRGDSAAYFCASSLSSSNQPQHFGDGTRLSIL.